Shown below are 22 T cell receptor beta chains from a single sample sequenced in a study of T cells in Graves' hyperthyroidism and ophthalmopathy (dated by TCRdb to between 2018 and 2020). Library generation was performed with multiplex PCR. Sequencing was performed on an Illumina HiSeq 2000. Amplification of TCR beta CDR3 regions was carried out from RNA transcripts. The TCR CDR3 was subjected to a first round of RT-PCR using the HTBI primer set and the Qiagen OneStep RT-PCR kit. The public reads were reprocessed in TCRdb via fastp at Q25 and MiXCR, keeping in-frame beta chains. Each record represents a unique CDR3 protein, reported with the most common genes and DNA among its rows. In this sample the table shows 600,000 or so distinct CDR3 sequences, approximately 15% of which occur a single time. Roughly 7.1% of the sample is held by the ten biggest clonotypes. Sample: blood. These receptors came from a woman under 30 with Graves' ophthalmopathy.

This chain joins TRBV19 and TRBJ1-2, with 7 nucleotides matching TRBD1. Trimming took 4 bases from V and 1 from J; bases not matched to a gene: 6. The V gene's germline CDR1 is LNHDA and CDR2 SQIVND (reference sequence). The CDR3 length is 15 residues. CDR3 nucleotide sequence: TGTGCCAGTAGTACGGGGGACAGATTTAACTATGGCTACACCTTC. Protein sequence: CASSTGDRFNYGYTF.

This clonotype has only a few counts. As the CDR3 is not closed by the conserved phenylalanine or tryptophan, this likely results from a read error. The rearrangement joins TRBV6-5 to TRBJ2-7; tentative D call: TRBD2 (5 bases). Germline V CDR1 and CDR2: MNHEY, SVGAGI. Trimming removed 0 bases from V and 2 bases from J, with 11 bases in between. This CDR3 spans 15 amino acids. DNA of the CDR3: TGTGCCAGCAGTTACTCTGGCGGGCTTACCTACGAGCAGTACCTC. It encodes CASSYSGGLTYEQYL.

V gene TRBV6-8 combines with J gene TRBJ2-5; 9 bases fit TRBD1. Germline-derived CDR1 and CDR2 are MNHGY and SAAAGT. V dropped 4 bases and J dropped 1; count of bases not matched to a gene: 4. The CDR3 extends over 15 amino acids. CDR3 DNA sequence: TGTGCCAGCAGTTCCGTGACAGGGGGCCAAGAGACCCAGTACTTC. It codes for CASSSVTGGQETQYF.

This clonotype has at least ten counts. The chain uses TRBV30 and TRBJ1-4; no firm D call. Trimming left V 1 base short and J 4 bases short, with 10 bases between. Germline loops: CDR1 GTSNPN, CDR2 SVGIG (reference sequence). The CDR3 is made up of 14 amino acids. CDR3 coding DNA: TGTGCCTGGAGTGGGCAAGCGGGTAATGAAAAACTGTTTTTT. Its translation is CAWSGQAGNEKLFF. The entire variable domain, with the rest obtained from reference TRBV30 and TRBJ1-4, is as follows: SQTIHQWPATLVQPVGSPLSLECTVEGTSNPNLYWYRQAAGRGLQLLFYSVGIGQISSEVPQNLSASRPQDRQFILSSKKLLLSDSGFYLCAWSGQAGNEKLFFGSGTQLSVL.

The J gene is TRBJ1-4, the V gene TRBV20-1; TRBD1 agrees at 8 bases. CDR3 length: 14 residues. Germline loops: CDR1 DFQATT, CDR2 SNEGSKA (reference sequence). J was trimmed by 6 bases and V by 6 bases; bases with no gene match: 9. For the CDR3, the DNA is TGCAGTGCCCTTCTGTTGACAGGGGATGAAAAACTGTTTTTT. Residues: CSALLLTGDEKLFF.

This clonotype was observed at least ten times. The chain is built from TRBV6-1 and TRBJ1-5; D call uncertain. V lost 1 base, J lost 9 bases, and 10 bases lay in between. The CDR3 loop spans 13 amino acids. Germline-derived CDR1 and CDR2 are MNHNS and SASEGT. The CDR3 coding sequence is TGTGCCAGCAGTGAAGAGTGGGGAAGGCCCCAGCATTTT. It is translated as CASSEEWGRPQHF.

V is TRBV12-3 or TRBV12-4 and J is TRBJ2-7; possibly TRBD1 for D (5 bases). V was trimmed by 5 bases and J by 0 bases, leaving 11 bases between them. The length of the CDR3 is 14 residues. The CDR3: CASSPATDSYEQYF. The CDR3 DNA reads TGTGCCAGCAGTCCCGCGACAGACTCCTACGAGCAGTACTTC.

This clonotype was observed a handful of times. The V and J genes are TRBV6-2 or TRBV6-3 and TRBJ2-2; 10 bases are a match to TRBD2. Germline CDR1 is MNHEY and CDR2 is SVGEGT. The CDR3 consists of 20 residues. Losses at the gene ends were 6 bases for V and 3 bases for J; bases not matched to a gene: 19. CDR3: CASSPMRLAGAGRDTGELFF. The CDR3 nucleotides read TGTGCCAGCAGCCCAATGCGGCTAGCGGGAGCGGGTCGCGACACCGGGGAGCTGTTTTTT.

The chain links TRBV11-3 to TRBJ2-3; 10 positions agree with TRBD2. After removal of 4 bases from V and 7 bases from J, the junction contained 17 bases not matched to a gene. Germline CDR1 SGHNT, CDR2 YENEEA. The CDR3 is made up of 18 amino acids. The CDR3 reads CASSSEGPSGSGYNTQYF. The CDR3 DNA sequence: TGTGCCAGCAGCTCGGAGGGACCTAGCGGGAGCGGGTACAATACGCAGTATTTT. The variable domain in full, completed from reference TRBV11-3 and TRBJ2-3, reads EAGVVQSPRYKIIEKKQPVAFWCNPISGHNTLYWYLQNLGQGPELLIRYENEEAVDDSQLPKDRFSAERLKGVDSTLKIQPAELGDSAVYLCASSSEGPSGSGYNTQYFGPGTRLTVL.

This clonotype was observed many times. The V and J genes are TRBV12-3 or TRBV12-4 and TRBJ2-1; D might be TRBD2 (5 bases). The CDR3 spans 12 residues. V shed 6 bases and J shed 6 bases, with 9 bases lying between them. The CDR3 region is CASSLSANEQFF. In DNA form, the CDR3 reads TGTGCCAGCAGCCTTAGCGCCAATGAGCAGTTCTTC.

Ten or more counts support this clonotype. The chain links TRBV15 to TRBJ1-1, with 8 bases identical to TRBD1. Germline CDR1 is LNHNV and CDR2 is YYDKDF (reference sequence). The CDR3 is 13 residues long. Losses at the gene ends were 4 bases for V and 4 bases for J; bases not matched to a gene: 2. In DNA, the CDR3 is TGTGCCACCAGCACCGACAGGGGCACTGAAGCTTTCTTT. As protein: CATSTDRGTEAFF.

This clonotype occurred many times. This chain joins TRBV30 and TRBJ1-1; unclear D gene. Trimming took off 5 bases at V and 1 base at J, with 5 bases between the two ends. The CDR3 consists of 11 residues. CDR1 and CDR2 from the germline V gene are GTSNPN and SVGIG (reference sequence). The CDR3 spells CAWQKNTEAFF. The CDR3 DNA follows: TGTGCCTGGCAAAAGAACACTGAAGCTTTCTTT.

This clonotype showed up just a few times. A single base separates this from a much larger clone, so it may be a read error. This chain uses TRBV20-1 with TRBJ1-5, with TRBD1 as a possible D gene (6 bases). The length of the CDR3 is 13 residues. Germline CDR1 reads DFQATT; CDR2 reads SNEGSKA (reference sequence). V was shortened by 8 bases and J by 3 bases, with 14 bases between the two germline ends. The CDR3 sequence: CSTLDRVNQPQHF. The CDR3 DNA is TGCAGTACCTTGGACAGAGTCAATCAGCCCCAGCATTTT.

At least ten counts were recorded for this clonotype. The chain uses TRBV4-3 and TRBJ1-1; no clear D. Trimming removed 4 bases at V and 9 bases at J, with 18 bases between. CDR3 length: 14 amino acids. CDR1 and CDR2 from the germline V gene are LGHNA and YSLEER. This CDR3 reads CASSPLYTAYKAFF. In nucleotides, the CDR3 is TGCGCCAGCAGCCCCCTCTACACAGCTTATAAAGCTTTCTTT.

This rearrangement joins TRBV20-1 to TRBJ1-6, with TRBD1 identical over 7 bases. Trimming cost V 5 bases and J 4 bases; bases outside gene matches: 5. The CDR3 covers 14 residues. Germline loops: CDR1 DFQATT, CDR2 SNEGSKA (reference sequence). CDR3 nucleotides: TGCAGTGCTGCAACGACAGGGTATAATTCACCCCTCCACTTT. This sequence encodes CSAATTGYNSPLHF.

This clonotype was observed a handful of times. The chain joins TRBV7-2 to TRBJ1-3; D not certain. This CDR3 has 13 amino acids. Germline V lookup: CDR1 SGHTA, CDR2 FQGNSA. Trimming stripped 1 base from V and 3 bases from J, with 4 bases between. The CDR3 protein is CASSLVYGNTIYF. CDR3 bases: TGTGCCAGCAGCTTAGTTTATGGAAACACCATATATTTT.

The chain links TRBV11-3 to TRBJ2-3; 9 bases agree with TRBD1. This CDR3 is built from 14 residues. The germline V gene has CDR1 SGHNT and CDR2 YENEEA. The V gene end was trimmed by 11 bases and the J gene end by 3 bases; junction bases not matched to a gene: 9. CDR3 region: CAGSPGQGTDTQYF. CDR3 bases: TGTGCCGGCTCCCCGGGACAGGGTACAGATACGCAGTATTTT.

This clonotype occurred many times. This chain uses TRBV11-3 with TRBJ1-1; D gene unclear. This CDR3 has 18 residues. Germline V gene data show CDR1 as SGHNT and CDR2 as YENEEA. The germline V and J ends were trimmed by 0 bases and 0 bases, with 17 bases remaining between them. The CDR3 nucleotides read TGTGCCAGCAGCTTAGATAGGACGTGGGGAACTCTGAACACTGAAGCTTTCTTT. Translating gives CASSLDRTWGTLNTEAFF. Combining the CDR3 with reference TRBV11-3 and TRBJ1-1 gives the whole variable domain EAGVVQSPRYKIIEKKQPVAFWCNPISGHNTLYWYLQNLGQGPELLIRYENEEAVDDSQLPKDRFSAERLKGVDSTLKIQPAELGDSAVYLCASSLDRTWGTLNTEAFFGQGTRLTVV.

This clonotype turned up a few times. The J gene is TRBJ1-6, the V gene TRBV6-1, with D tentatively TRBD1 (6 bases). The V gene lost 1 base and the J gene lost 9 bases, with 10 bases spanning the gap. The CDR3 length is 14 residues. The germline CDR1 and CDR2 sequences are MNHNS and SASEGT. The CDR3 protein is CASSEDRVSSPLHF. The DNA of the CDR3 is TGTGCCAGCAGTGAAGACAGGGTTTCTTCACCCCTCCACTTT.

The chain carries TRBV30 and TRBJ2-1; no firm D call. V dropped 3 bases and J dropped 4 bases, with 16 bases sitting between them. The CDR3 has 15 amino acids. In germline, CDR1 is GTSNPN, CDR2 SVGIG (reference sequence). In DNA, the CDR3 is TGTGCCTGGAGAGTTGGACGGAACTTTTACAATGAGCAGTTCTTC. The encoded protein is CAWRVGRNFYNEQFF.

This clonotype has a count of ten or more. The chain recombines TRBV12-3 or TRBV12-4 with TRBJ2-7; D is unresolved. The CDR3 is 13 residues long. V gave up 2 bases and J gave up 0 bases, with 5 bases separating them. CDR3 protein: CASSLFISYEQYF. The CDR3, as DNA: TGTGCCAGCAGTTTATTTATCTCCTACGAGCAGTACTTC.

The rearrangement uses TRBV2 and TRBJ2-5; 8 bases match TRBD2. J was trimmed by 4 bases and V by 8 bases; bases with no gene match: 6. In germline, CDR1 is SNHLY, CDR2 FYNNEI. This CDR3 spans 13 amino acids. CDR3 residues: CASGYGRVETQYF. In nucleotides, the CDR3 is TGTGCCAGCGGTTACGGGAGGGTAGAGACCCAGTACTTC. Complete variable domain (other parts from reference TRBV2 and TRBJ2-5): EPEVTQTPSHQVTQMGQEVILRCVPISNHLYFYWYRQILGQKVEFLVSFYNNEISEKSEIFDDQFSVERPDGSNFTLKIRSTKLEDSAMYFCASGYGRVETQYFGPGTRLLVL.